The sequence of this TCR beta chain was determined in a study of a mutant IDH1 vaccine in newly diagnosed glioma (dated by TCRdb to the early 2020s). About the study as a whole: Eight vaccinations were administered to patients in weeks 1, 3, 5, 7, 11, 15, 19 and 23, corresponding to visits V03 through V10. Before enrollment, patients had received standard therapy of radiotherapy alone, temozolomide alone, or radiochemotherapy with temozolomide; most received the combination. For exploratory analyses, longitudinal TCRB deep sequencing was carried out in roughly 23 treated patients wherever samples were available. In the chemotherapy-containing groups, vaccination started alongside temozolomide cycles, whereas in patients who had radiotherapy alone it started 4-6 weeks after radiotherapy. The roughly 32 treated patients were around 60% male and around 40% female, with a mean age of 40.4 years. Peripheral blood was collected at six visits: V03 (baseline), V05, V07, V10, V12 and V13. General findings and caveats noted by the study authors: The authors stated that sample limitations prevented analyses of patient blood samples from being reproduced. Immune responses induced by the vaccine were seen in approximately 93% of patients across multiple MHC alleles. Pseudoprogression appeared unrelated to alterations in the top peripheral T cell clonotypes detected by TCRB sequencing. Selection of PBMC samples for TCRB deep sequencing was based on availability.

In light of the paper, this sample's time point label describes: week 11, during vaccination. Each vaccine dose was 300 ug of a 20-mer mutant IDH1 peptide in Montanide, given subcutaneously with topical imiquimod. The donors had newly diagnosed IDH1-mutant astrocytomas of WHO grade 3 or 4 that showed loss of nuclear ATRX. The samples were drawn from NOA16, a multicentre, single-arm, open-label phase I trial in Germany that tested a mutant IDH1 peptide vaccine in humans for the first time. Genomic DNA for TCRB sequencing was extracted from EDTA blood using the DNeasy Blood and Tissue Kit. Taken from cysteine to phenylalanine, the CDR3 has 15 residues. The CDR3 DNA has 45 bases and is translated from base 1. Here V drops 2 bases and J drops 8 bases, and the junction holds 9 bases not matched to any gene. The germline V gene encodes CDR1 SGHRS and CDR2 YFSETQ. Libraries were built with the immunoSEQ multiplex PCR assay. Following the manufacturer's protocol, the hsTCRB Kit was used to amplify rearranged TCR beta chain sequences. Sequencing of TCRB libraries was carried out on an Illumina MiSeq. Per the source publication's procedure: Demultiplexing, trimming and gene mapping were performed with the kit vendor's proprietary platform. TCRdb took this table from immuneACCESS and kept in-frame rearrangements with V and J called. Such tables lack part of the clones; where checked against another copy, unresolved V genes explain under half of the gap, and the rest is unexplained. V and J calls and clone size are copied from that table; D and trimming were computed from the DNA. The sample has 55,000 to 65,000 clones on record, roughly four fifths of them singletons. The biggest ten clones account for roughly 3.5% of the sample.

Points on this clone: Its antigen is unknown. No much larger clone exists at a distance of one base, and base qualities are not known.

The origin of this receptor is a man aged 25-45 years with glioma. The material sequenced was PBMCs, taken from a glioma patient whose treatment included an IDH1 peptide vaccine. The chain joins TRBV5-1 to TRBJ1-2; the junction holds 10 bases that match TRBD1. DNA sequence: TGCGCCAGCAGCTTCGCTCCCGGGACAGGGGTCGGCTACACCTTC. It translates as CASSFAPGTGVGYTF.